Below are 9 T cell receptor beta chains sequenced from a single sample in a study of Ad26.COV2.S vaccination and SARS-CoV-2 variants (dated by TCRdb to the early 2020s). The library relied on the immunoSEQ multiplex PCR assay. TCRdb's version of the immuneACCESS table is confined to in-frame rearrangements and falls short of the full clone set. An unresolved V gene accounts for under half of the shortfall where checked; the remainder is of unknown origin. Across this sample there are 200,000 to 300,000 clones, with approximately 87% seen only once. The ten top clones hold about 10% of the sample. Reading the label with the study, this specimen's treatment or condition is: some 20 received Ad26.COV2.S at low or high dose, single or two shots; roughly five received placebo; per-sample allocation not given. Repertoires of vaccine and placebo recipients were sequenced from samples taken on day 63 after the first injection.

The input for sequencing was peripheral blood, taken in a trial of Ad26.COV2.S vaccine versus placebo. The receptors here all came from a person between 18 and 65 years old who received the Ad26.COV2.S COVID-19 vaccine or a placebo.

The chain employs TRBV11-3 and TRBJ2-7; TRBD2 matches 10 bases. The CDR3 totals 15 residues. Trimming took 4 bases from V and 1 from J; bases not matched to a gene: 4. CDR1 and CDR2 from the germline V gene are SGHNT and YENEEA. CDR3 amino acids: CASSSGTSESYEQYF. CDR3 DNA: TGTGCCAGCAGCTCCGGGACTAGCGAGTCCTACGAGCAGTACTTC. Drawing the rest from reference TRBV11-3 and TRBJ2-7, the complete variable domain is EAGVVQSPRYKIIEKKQPVAFWCNPISGHNTLYWYLQNLGQGPELLIRYENEEAVDDSQLPKDRFSAERLKGVDSTLKIQPAELGDSAVYLCASSSGTSESYEQYFGPGTRLTVT.

The V call is TRBV6-2 or TRBV6-3, the J call TRBJ1-1; a weak D match, TRBD1 (6 bases). V was clipped by 5 bases and J by 2 bases, with 21 bases between them. This CDR3 spans 17 amino acids. The germline V gene encodes CDR1 MNHEY and CDR2 SVGEGT. The CDR3 sequence is CASSRGSWTVINTEAFF. For the CDR3, the DNA is TGTGCCAGCAGTCGGGGTTCCTGGACAGTAATAAACACTGAAGCTTTCTTT.

This chain uses TRBV25-1 with TRBJ2-1; 8 bases match TRBD2. The germline CDR1 and CDR2 sequences are MGHDK and SYGVNS. This CDR3 region has 14 residues. Trimming at V came to 5 bases and at J to 2 bases, leaving 2 bases not matched to a gene. CDR3 region: CASSRGGTYNEQFF. The CDR3 nucleotides are TGTGCCAGCAGTCGGGGGGGTACCTACAATGAGCAGTTCTTC.

V is TRBV14 and J is TRBJ1-5; a possible D gene is TRBD1 (5 bases). The germline V and J ends were trimmed by 4 bases and 7 bases, with 11 bases remaining between them. CDR3 length equals 13 residues. CDR1 and CDR2 from the germline V gene are SGHDN and FVKESK. The CDR3 coding sequence is TGTGCCAGCAGCCCAGGGTATGGCCAGCCCCAGCATTTT. It specifies CASSPGYGQPQHF.

The chain is built from TRBV23-1 and TRBJ1-1; D gene unclear. Being an ORF, TRBV23-1 has a function that is uncertain. Deletions cut 4 bases from V and 9 bases from J, with 12 bases between. This CDR3 contains 12 residues. CDR3 coding DNA: TGCGCCAGCAGTCTCAACAGCGGGAAAGCTTTCTTT. Protein product: CASSLNSGKAFF.

This chain connects TRBV6-2 or TRBV6-3 to TRBJ2-1; D is possibly TRBD1 or TRBD2 (5 bases each). The CDR3 length is 15 residues. V was cut by 7 bases and J by 2 bases, with 15 bases left in between. Per the germline V gene, CDR1 is MNHEY and CDR2 is SVGEGT. In DNA, the CDR3 is TGTGCCAGCACCCCCGACTTGGGACCCTACAATGAGCAGTTCTTC. This translates into CASTPDLGPYNEQFF.

This chain joins TRBV5-4 and TRBJ2-7, with D possibly matching TRBD1 (5 bases). The CDR3 has 12 amino acids. Germline CDR1 SGHNT, CDR2 YYREEE (reference sequence). V dropped 1 base and J dropped 6 bases, with 8 bases sitting between them. For the CDR3, the DNA is TGTGCCAGCAGCTTGCAGGGCGGCGAGCAGTACTTC. The encoded protein is CASSLQGGEQYF.

The V and J genes are TRBV6-1 and TRBJ2-5, with 8 bases identical to TRBD2. V was pared by 2 bases and J by 5 bases, with 7 bases of the junction left unmatched. The CDR3 consists of 15 residues. Per the germline V gene, CDR1 is MNHNS and CDR2 is SASEGT. The DNA of the CDR3 is TGTGCCAGCAGTGAATCAGCGGGAGTCGGGGAGACCCAGTACTTC. Translating it yields CASSESAGVGETQYF.

The chain joins TRBV6-5 to TRBJ1-5; D is unresolved. This CDR3 spans 12 amino acids. Trimming left V 9 bases short and J 2 bases short, with 8 bases between. Germline V lookup: CDR1 MNHEY, CDR2 SVGAGI. The chain's CDR3 is CARREGNQPQHF. The CDR3 nucleotides are TGTGCCAGGCGGGAGGGCAATCAGCCCCAGCATTTT.